These 22 T cell receptor beta chains came from one sample sequenced in a study of control samples from healthy donors and cancer patients. Sequencing was performed with immunoSEQ multiplex PCR; in TCRdb, only in-frame clones are kept and a portion is missing. Among over 50,000 clones, approximately 94% were seen once, and the ten largest hold approximately 1%. Sample: blood. Receptors were obtained from a woman under 30 in good health.

This chain links TRBV7-9 with TRBJ1-5; D remains ambiguous. The germline CDR1 and CDR2 sequences are SEHNR and FQNEAQ (reference sequence). This CDR3 spans 15 amino acids. V was trimmed by 7 bases and J by 0 bases, leaving 13 bases between them. The CDR3: CASTPLGLSNQPQHF. CDR3 sequence (DNA): TGTGCCAGCACGCCCCTCGGGCTTAGCAATCAGCCCCAGCATTTT.

The chain uses TRBV7-9 and TRBJ2-3; unclear D gene. The V end was cut by 8 bases, the J end by 1 base, with 19 bases between. CDR3 length equals 16 residues. Germline V lookup: CDR1 SEHNR, CDR2 FQNEAQ (reference sequence). This chain's CDR3 is CASAPGVSMGTDTQYF. CDR3 sequence (DNA): TGTGCCAGCGCCCCAGGAGTTAGTATGGGCACAGATACGCAGTATTTT.

The chain uses TRBV11-3 and TRBJ2-3, with TRBD2 identical over 7 bases. Trimming at V came to 5 bases and at J to 2 bases, leaving 13 bases not matched to a gene. Germline lookup yields CDR1 SGHNT and CDR2 YENEEA. CDR3 length: 17 amino acids. This CDR3 reads CASSLSLAGVYTDTQYF. The DNA for the CDR3 is TGTGCCAGCAGCCTCAGTCTTGCGGGGGTCTACACAGATACGCAGTATTTT. Using reference TRBV11-3 and TRBJ2-3 for the parts outside the CDR3, the full variable domain is EAGVVQSPRYKIIEKKQPVAFWCNPISGHNTLYWYLQNLGQGPELLIRYENEEAVDDSQLPKDRFSAERLKGVDSTLKIQPAELGDSAVYLCASSLSLAGVYTDTQYFGPGTRLTVL.

The sample holds one count of this clone. The chain employs TRBV20-1 and TRBJ2-5, with unresolved D. V gave up 3 bases and J gave up 5 bases, with 13 bases separating them. The CDR3 has 13 amino acids. Germline values: CDR1 DFQATT, CDR2 SNEGSKA (reference sequence). Written as DNA, the CDR3 is TGCAGTGCTAGTCGGACGGACCGGGAGACCCAGTACTTC. Translation gives CSASRTDRETQYF.

The V gene is TRBV5-1, the J gene TRBJ1-1, with D possibly matching TRBD1 (6 bases). Germline V CDR1 and CDR2: SGHRS, YFSETQ. Trimming cost V 2 bases and J 5 bases, with 13 bases left between them. This CDR3 is 14 amino acids long. CDR3 nucleotide sequence: TGCGCCAGCAGCTTCAGGGGTTTGGAAACTGAAGCTTTCTTT. Translation: CASSFRGLETEAFF.

The rearrangement uses TRBV30 and TRBJ2-3; D gene uncertain. Germline CDR1 reads GTSNPN; CDR2 reads SVGIG (reference sequence). V gave up 5 bases and J gave up 7 bases, with 10 bases separating them. The CDR3 has 11 residues. This CDR3 reads CAWGDDNTQYF. CDR3 bases: TGTGCCTGGGGGGATGATAATACGCAGTATTTT.

The J gene is TRBJ2-7, the V gene TRBV6-2 or TRBV6-3; D is possibly TRBD1 (5 bases). Germline assignment: CDR1 MNHEY and CDR2 SVGEGT. V shed 4 bases and J shed 3 bases, with 19 bases lying between them. The CDR3 covers 16 residues. The DNA of the CDR3 is TGTGCCAGCAGTTGGAACCCGTTGACAGCCAACTACGAGCAGTACTTC. It yields the protein CASSWNPLTANYEQYF.

The chain has TRBV11-2 and TRBJ1-5, with TRBD1 matching over 9 bases. CDR3 length: 13 residues. Germline V gene data show CDR1 as SGHAT and CDR2 as FQNNGV. V trimming: 5 bases; J trimming: 5 bases; junction bases outside the gene matches: 1. The CDR3 DNA sequence: TGTGCCAGCAGCCGGGACAGGGATCAGCCCCAGCATTTT. This gives the protein CASSRDRDQPQHF.

This clone was counted a single time. CDR3 DNA sequence: TGTGCCAGCAGTGACTCTGGGGAGCACAATGAGCAGTTCTTC. Protein: CASSDSGEHNEQFF. The rearrangement joins TRBV6-4 to TRBJ2-1, with D maybe TRBD2 (5 bases). Germline V gene data show CDR1 as MRHNA and CDR2 as SNTAGT. Deletions cut 0 bases from V and 5 bases from J, with 8 bases between. The CDR3 is 14 residues long.

The chain joins TRBV12-5 to TRBJ2-1; weak D call: TRBD1 (5 bases). The CDR3 is 15 residues long. Germline lookup yields CDR1 LGHNT and CDR2 FRNRAP. V was shortened by 7 bases and J by 0 bases, with 13 bases between the two germline ends. The CDR3: CASAERQSSYNEQFF. In DNA form, the CDR3 reads TGTGCTAGTGCCGAACGACAGAGCTCCTACAATGAGCAGTTCTTC.

The V gene is TRBV6-5, the J gene TRBJ2-7; D not certain. Trimming removed 4 bases at V and 0 bases at J, with 10 bases between. The CDR3 is 14 residues long. The V gene's germline CDR1 is MNHEY and CDR2 SVGAGI. In nucleotides, the CDR3 is TGTGCCAGCAGTTTCGAAGAGAGCTCCTACGAGCAGTACTTC. This encodes CASSFEESSYEQYF.

About this clone: This same CDR3 is encoded by further DNA sequences in the sample. CDR3 region: CASSSGQGGYGYTF. The CDR3 nucleotides are TGCGCCAGCAGCTCCGGACAGGGCGGCTATGGCTACACCTTC. The chain links TRBV5-1 to TRBJ1-2; 8 nucleotides match TRBD1. The germline V gene encodes CDR1 SGHRS and CDR2 YFSETQ. The length of the CDR3 is 14 residues. V lost 3 bases and J lost 4; bases outside the gene matches: 5. Full variable domain (rest looked up from reference TRBV5-1 and TRBJ1-2): KAGVTQTPRYLIKTRGQQVTLSCSPISGHRSVSWYQQTPGQGLQFLFEYFSETQRNKGNFPGRFSGRQFSNSRSEMNVSTLELGDSALYLCASSSGQGGYGYTFGSGTRLTVV.

The chain links TRBV6-5 to TRBJ1-3; D ambiguous. The germline CDR1 and CDR2 sequences are MNHEY and SVGAGI. Trimming took 5 bases from V and 4 from J, leaving 15 bases between them. This CDR3 comprises 15 residues. The CDR3 nucleotides are TGTGCCAGCAGTACGACACCCGCGAGGGGAAACACCATATATTTT. This codes for CASSTTPARGNTIYF.

The chain is built from TRBV4-2 and TRBJ2-3, with TRBD2 identical over 12 bases. Looked up from germline, CDR1 is LGHNA and CDR2 is YNFKEQ. This CDR3 is 19 amino acids long. V shed 4 bases and J 4 bases; nucleotides not matched to a gene: 15. Here the CDR3 DNA reads TGTGCCAGCAGCCTGCGCTACCTTCCTAGCGGGGGGGCGGCAGATACGCAGTATTTT. It encodes CASSLRYLPSGGAADTQYF.

The CDR3 coding sequence is TGTGCCAGCACCCCCGGGACTTACTCCTACAATGAGCAGTTCTTC. Amino acids: CASTPGTYSYNEQFF. The chain recombines TRBV28 with TRBJ2-1, with D tentatively TRBD2 (6 bases). Trimming pared 7 bases from V and 0 bases from J, leaving 13 bases between. This CDR3 region has 15 residues. Per germline, CDR1 MDHEN and CDR2 SYDVKM.

This chain joins TRBV7-2 and TRBJ2-2; 7 positions match TRBD2. Germline lookup yields CDR1 SGHTA and CDR2 FQGNSA. J gave up 2 bases and V 1 base, and 4 bases lay outside the gene matches. The CDR3 totals 16 residues. CDR3 in DNA: TGTGCCAGCAGCTTAGATCGCGGGGGTAACACCGGGGAGCTGTTTTTT. It yields the protein CASSLDRGGNTGELFF.

The chain joins TRBV18 to TRBJ2-7; the match to TRBD1 covers 7 bases. The CDR3 totals 12 residues. J gave up 7 bases and V 5 bases, and 5 bases lay outside the gene matches. In germline, CDR1 is KGHSH, CDR2 LQKENI. This CDR3 reads CASSRTGEEQYF. The CDR3 bases are TGTGCCAGCTCAAGGACAGGAGAGGAGCAGTACTTC.

The chain employs TRBV28 and TRBJ1-1; D remains unclear. The CDR3 has 13 residues. The germline CDR1 and CDR2 sequences are MDHEN and SYDVKM. Trimming took off 9 bases at V and 2 bases at J, with 13 bases between the two ends. This CDR3 is CASSPPLNTEAFF. CDR3 DNA sequence: TGTGCCAGTTCCCCCCCCTTAAACACTGAAGCTTTCTTT.

V usage is TRBV5-6 and J usage is TRBJ2-7; D gene ambiguous. Trimming took off 6 bases at V and 2 bases at J, with 15 bases between the two ends. Germline V gene lookup returns CDR1 SGHDT and CDR2 YYEEEE. The CDR3 loop spans 14 amino acids. CDR3 region: CASTSGPGPYEQYF. CDR3 nucleotide sequence: TGTGCCAGCACCTCCGGGCCAGGCCCCTACGAGCAGTACTTC.

The genes are TRBV5-1 and TRBJ2-7; TRBD2 might be the D (6 bases). The CDR3 spans 15 residues. Trimming removed 1 base from V and 1 base from J, with 12 bases in between. CDR1 and CDR2 (germline): SGHRS, YFSETQ. Here the CDR3 reads CASSLLGGISYEQYF. Here the CDR3 DNA reads TGCGCCAGCAGCTTGTTAGGAGGGATTTCCTACGAGCAGTACTTC. Based on the CDR3 plus reference TRBV5-1 and TRBJ2-7, the full variable domain is KAGVTQTPRYLIKTRGQQVTLSCSPISGHRSVSWYQQTPGQGLQFLFEYFSETQRNKGNFPGRFSGRQFSNSRSEMNVSTLELGDSALYLCASSLLGGISYEQYFGPGTRLTVT.

This clone was observed once. The chain is built from TRBV2 and TRBJ2-7; D is perhaps TRBD1 (6 bases). The CDR3 runs 14 residues. The V and J ends lost 6 bases and 6 bases respectively, with 18 bases between them. CDR1 is SNHLY and CDR2 is FYNNEI in the germline V gene. CDR3 amino acids: CASSLGQISLEQYF. CDR3 nucleotide sequence: TGTGCCAGCAGCTTAGGACAGATCTCACTCGAGCAGTACTTC.

This clone was seen only once. In DNA, the CDR3 is TGTGCCAGCAGTGAAGTGTGGGGGGGCCTTAGGACAGATACGCAGTATTTT. The encoded protein is CASSEVWGGLRTDTQYF. The genes are TRBV2 and TRBJ2-3; possibly TRBD2 for D (7 bases). Germline V lookup: CDR1 SNHLY, CDR2 FYNNEI. V lost 1 base and J lost 3, with 17 bases in between. The CDR3 consists of 17 residues.